A selection of T cell receptor beta chains follows, all from one sample in a study of T cell responses to AZD1222 COVID-19 vaccine. Sequencing was performed with immunoSEQ multiplex PCR; in TCRdb, only in-frame clones are kept and a portion is missing. The table records about 130,000 clones, about 88% of them present only once. Sequenced here: peripheral blood, sampled 28 days after the second AZD1222 dose. The receptors derive from an adult who received the AZD1222 COVID-19 vaccine. The CDR3 runs from the conserved cysteine through the conserved F or W. A D gene is named only where the DNA matches it firmly. Size is omitted from some rows. Given values are once, few, many or a class for expanded clones.

TRBJ2-4,TRBV30,TRBD2,once,CAWDAGDNIQYF,TGTGCCTGGGACGCGGGAGATAACATTCAGTACTTC
TRBJ2-5,TRBV5-1,TRBD2,NA,CASSAGGLAGVETQYF,TGCGCCAGCAGCGCAGGGGGACTAGCGGGTGTGGAGACCCAGTACTTC
TRBJ2-7,TRBV6-6,NA,NA,CASSGGSTYEQYF,TGTGCCAGCAGTGGAGGATCGACCTACGAGCAGTACTTC
TRBJ1-1,TRBV7-9,NA,few,CASSLAEGPMNTEAFF,TGTGCCAGCAGCTTAGCGGAGGGGCCCATGAACACTGAAGCTTTCTTT
TRBJ2-7,TRBV30,TRBD1,NA,CAWMWDRGGEQYF,TGTGCCTGGATGTGGGACAGGGGAGGCGAGCAGTACTTC
TRBJ2-2,TRBV7-8,TRBD2,NA,CASSLREGTGELFF,TGTGCCAGCAGCTTACGGGAGGGGACCGGGGAGCTGTTTTTT
TRBJ1-3,TRBV11-2,NA,NA,CASSLEPGGNTIYF,TGTGCCAGCAGCTTAGAACCGGGAGGAAACACCATATATTTT
TRBJ2-7,TRBV6-2/TRBV6-3,NA,NA,CASSYTWGKVEQYF,TGTGCCAGCAGTTACACCTGGGGAAAGGTGGAGCAGTACTTC
TRBJ2-2,TRBV27,NA,NA,CASSLGHTGELFF,TGTGCCAGCAGTTTAGGGCACACCGGGGAGCTGTTTTTT
TRBJ1-4,TRBV4-1,NA,NA,CASSQGTLGEKLFF,TGCGCCAGCAGCCAGGGGACCCTGGGAGAAAAACTGTTTTTT
TRBJ1-6,TRBV9,NA,NA,CASSVNEGGSPLHF,TGTGCCAGCAGCGTCAACGAGGGAGGTTCACCCCTCCACTTT
TRBJ1-1,TRBV5-1,NA,NA,CASSLVRGAAEAFF,TGCGCCAGCAGCTTGGTAAGGGGTGCGGCTGAAGCTTTCTTT
TRBJ2-3,TRBV5-1,TRBD2,NA,CASSGEGSGVRDTQYF,TGCGCCAGCAGCGGAGAAGGTAGCGGGGTGCGAGATACGCAGTATTTT
TRBJ1-1,TRBV7-6,NA,NA,CASKQGMNTEAFF,TGTGCCAGCAAACAGGGCATGAACACTGAAGCTTTCTTT
TRBJ1-4,TRBV7-9,NA,NA,CASSGDATNEKLFF,TGTGCCAGCAGCGGGGATGCAACTAATGAAAAACTGTTTTTT
TRBJ1-5,TRBV19,NA,NA,CASSLPGRMAKNQPQHF,TGTGCCAGTAGTCTACCGGGGAGGATGGCAAAGAATCAGCCCCAGCATTTT
TRBJ1-1,TRBV10-1,TRBD1,NA,CASSEPGTGGKVNTEAFF,TGCGCCAGCAGTGAGCCAGGGACAGGGGGGAAGGTGAACACTGAAGCTTTCTTT
TRBJ1-4,TRBV5-1,TRBD1,NA,CASSPGQHHEKLFF,TGCGCCAGCAGCCCGGGACAGCACCACGAAAAACTGTTTTTT
TRBJ2-1,TRBV5-1,NA,NA,CASSLQRHNEQFF,TGCGCCAGCAGCTTACAGCGCCACAATGAGCAGTTCTTC
TRBJ1-3,TRBV12-3/TRBV12-4,NA,NA,CASSFGGNTIYF,TGTGCCAGCAGTTTTGGGGGGAACACCATATATTTT
TRBJ2-1,TRBV7-9,TRBD2,NA,CASSSTGLAVYNEQFF,TGTGCCAGCAGCTCCACGGGACTAGCGGTGTACAATGAGCAGTTCTTC
TRBJ1-4,TRBV21-1,NA,NA,CASSRATNEKLFF,TGTGCCAGCAGCAGGGCAACTAATGAAAAACTGTTTTTT
TRBJ2-2,TRBV4-2,NA,NA,CASSQDPQENTGELFF,TGTGCCAGCAGCCAAGATCCACAGGAGAACACCGGGGAGCTGTTTTTT
TRBJ2-7,TRBV7-2,TRBD1,NA,CASSTDRGRHEQYF,TGTGCCAGCAGCACCGACAGGGGTCGGCACGAGCAGTACTTC
TRBJ2-5,TRBV29-1,NA,NA,CSVEAPTVGKETQYF,TGCAGCGTTGAAGCCCCGACTGTCGGGAAAGAGACCCAGTACTTC
TRBJ2-5,TRBV9,NA,NA,CASNQGISRETQYF,TGTGCCAGCAATCAAGGGATTAGCCGGGAGACCCAGTACTTC
TRBJ1-1,TRBV15,TRBD1,NA,CATSPDRVTWNTEAFF,TGTGCCACCAGTCCGGACAGGGTCACTTGGAACACTGAAGCTTTCTTT
TRBJ2-4,TRBV19,NA,NA,CASSSRTRQYF,TGTGCCAGTAGTTCCCGGACGAGGCAGTACTTC
TRBJ1-2,TRBV29-1,TRBD1,NA,CSGGQGDYGYTF,TGCAGCGGAGGACAGGGCGACTATGGCTACACCTTC
TRBJ1-6,TRBV7-9,NA,NA,CASSPEPLHF,TGTGCCAGCAGCCCCGAACCCCTCCACTTT
TRBJ1-2,TRBV27,NA,once,CASSLRPPSYLYGYTF,TGTGCCAGCAGTCTAAGGCCTCCATCCTATCTCTATGGCTACACCTTC
TRBJ2-5,TRBV21-1,NA,NA,CASNPQNWDETQYF,TGTGCCAGCAACCCTCAGAATTGGGATGAGACCCAGTACTTC
TRBJ1-1,TRBV3-1/TRBV3-2,NA,NA,CASSGVGLTEAFF,TGTGCCAGCAGCGGGGTGGGTCTCACTGAAGCTTTCTTT
TRBJ2-5,TRBV11-2,NA,NA,CASSLGSRAKWTQYF,TGTGCCAGCAGCTTAGGAAGCAGGGCCAAGTGGACCCAGTACTTC
TRBJ1-6,TRBV20-1,TRBD1,NA,CSASWTGDSPLHF,TGCAGTGCTAGTTGGACAGGGGATTCACCCCTCCACTTT
TRBJ2-5,TRBV5-1,NA,NA,CASSPRMGIETQYF,TGCGCCAGCAGCCCCCGAATGGGGATCGAGACCCAGTACTTC
TRBJ1-1,TRBV5-1,TRBD1,NA,CASSHRTGGAREAFF,TGCGCCAGCAGCCATCGGACAGGGGGCGCGAGGGAAGCTTTCTTT
TRBJ1-1,TRBV7-2,NA,NA,CASSPATAIEAFF,TGTGCCAGCAGCCCAGCGACAGCAATTGAAGCTTTCTTT
TRBJ2-1,TRBV7-9,NA,few,CASTLRGGPYNEQFF,TGTGCCAGCACCCTCAGGGGGGGCCCCTACAATGAGCAGTTCTTC
TRBJ2-7,TRBV3-1/TRBV3-2,NA,NA,CASSQAGGNGEQYF,TGTGCCAGCAGCCAGGCCGGGGGTAACGGCGAGCAGTACTTC
TRBJ1-4,TRBV7-9,NA,NA,CASSRQATNEKLFF,TGTGCCAGCAGCCGACAGGCAACTAATGAAAAACTGTTTTTT
TRBJ1-5,TRBV6-5,TRBD1,NA,CASRETGLNQPQHF,TGTGCCAGCAGAGAGACAGGGCTCAATCAGCCCCAGCATTTT
TRBJ1-6,TRBV5-6,NA,NA,CASSRHSTGWGNSPLHF,TGTGCCAGCAGCCGACATTCTACAGGTTGGGGGAATTCACCCCTCCACTTT
TRBJ1-2,TRBV6-5,NA,NA,CASSLDRFNYGYTF,TGTGCCAGCAGCCTTGACAGGTTTAACTATGGCTACACCTTC
TRBJ2-5,TRBV7-2,TRBD1,NA,CASSADRGRQETQYF,TGTGCCAGCAGCGCGGACAGGGGGCGCCAAGAGACCCAGTACTTC
TRBJ1-3,TRBV18,TRBD1,NA,CASSNRQGDSGNTIYF,TGTGCCAGCTCAAATCGACAGGGTGACTCTGGAAACACCATATATTTT
TRBJ1-3,TRBV10-1,NA,few,CASRFQGSGNTIYF,TGCGCCAGCAGGTTTCAGGGCTCTGGAAACACCATATATTTT
TRBJ2-1,TRBV29-1,NA,NA,CSVGGILTNEQFF,TGCAGCGTTGGCGGGATACTCACTAATGAGCAGTTCTTC
TRBJ1-1,TRBV6-4,TRBD1,NA,CASSNPGQGSTFF,TGTGCCAGCAGCAACCCGGGACAGGGGAGTACTTTCTTT